The 11 T cell receptor beta chains below all came from one sample that was sequenced in a study of cytomegalovirus exposure and HLA in healthy donors. PCR primers comprised 60 Vbeta and 13 Jbeta primers. Sequencing was performed with immunoSEQ multiplex PCR; in TCRdb, only in-frame clones are kept and a portion is missing. This sample's table reports 85,000 to 90,000 clones. Sequenced: PBMCs. The origin of the receptors is a middle-aged man in good health and CMV-seropositive.

The chain combines TRBV29-1 with TRBJ1-1; TRBD1 might be the D (6 bases). Germline V gene sequence: CDR1 SQVTM, CDR2 ANQGSEA. This CDR3 region has 16 residues. Trimming stripped 6 bases from V and 1 base from J, with 21 bases between. The CDR3 loop is CSVHPGGGRANTEAFF. CDR3 coding DNA: TGCAGCGTCCACCCGGGGGGGGGCAGGGCGAACACTGAAGCTTTCTTT. The complete variable domain, with remaining parts taken from reference TRBV29-1 and TRBJ1-1, reads SAVISQKPSRDICQRGTSLTIQCQVDSQVTMMFWYRQQPGQSLTLIATANQGSEATYESGFVIDKFPISRPNLTFSTLTVSNMSPEDSSIYLCSVHPGGGRANTEAFFGQGTRLTVV.

The chain uses TRBV7-8 and TRBJ2-7; D might be TRBD1 (5 bases). The V end was cut by 1 base, the J end by 3 bases, with 13 bases between. The CDR3 spans 15 residues. CDR1 and CDR2 (germline): SGHVS, FQNEAQ. CDR3 in DNA: TGTGCCAGCAGCTTAGAGGTAGGGGTTGGCTACGAGCAGTACTTC. Amino acids: CASSLEVGVGYEQYF.

The chain uses TRBV4-3 and TRBJ1-2; 7 bases align to TRBD1. CDR1 is LGHNA, CDR2 YSLEER, per germline. The CDR3 is made up of 16 amino acids. V lost 3 bases to trimming and J lost 4 bases; unmatched junction nucleotides: 11. The CDR3 loop is CASSQTDRELLYGYTF. The CDR3 DNA reads as TGCGCCAGCAGCCAGACCGACAGGGAATTACTCTATGGCTACACCTTC.

Regarding this clone: One junction end disagrees with the germline gene, perhaps due to a read error. The V call is TRBV7-9, the J call TRBJ2-2; tentative D call: TRBD1 (6 bases). Germline values: CDR1 SEHNR, CDR2 FQNEAQ (reference sequence). This CDR3 has 14 residues. CDR3 amino acids: CASSRTGNPGELFF. In DNA, the CDR3 is TGTGCCAGCAGTCGTACAGGGAACCCCGGGGAGCTGTTTTTT.

The V call is TRBV28, the J call TRBJ1-5; TRBD1 aligns across 9 bases. The V segment lost 7 bases and the J segment 7 bases; nucleotides outside the gene matches: 8. Germline V CDR1 and CDR2: MDHEN, SYDVKM. This CDR3 spans 14 amino acids. DNA of the CDR3: TGTGCCAGCACCTCACAGGGGGCAGGGCAGCCCCAGCATTTT. Its translation: CASTSQGAGQPQHF.

The chain has TRBV5-6 and TRBJ1-1, with 7 nucleotides matching TRBD1. This CDR3 has 15 amino acids. Trimming at V came to 0 bases and at J to 4 bases, leaving 6 bases not matched to a gene. Per germline, CDR1 SGHDT and CDR2 YYEEEE. CDR3 sequence reads: CASSLATGAGTEAFF. Here the CDR3 DNA reads TGTGCCAGCAGCTTGGCCACAGGGGCGGGCACTGAAGCTTTCTTT.

The chain uses TRBV5-1 and TRBJ2-5, with unresolved D. The CDR3 is 11 amino acids. Trimming left V 4 bases short and J 1 base short, with 2 bases between. Germline CDR1 SGHRS, CDR2 YFSETQ. CDR3 in DNA: TGCGCCAGCAGCCTCCAAGAGACCCAGTACTTC. It yields the protein CASSLQETQYF.

The chain has TRBV7-8 and TRBJ1-2; D perhaps matches TRBD1 (5 bases). Per germline, CDR1 SGHVS and CDR2 FQNEAQ. The CDR3 is 15 amino acids. V lost 5 bases and J lost 4, with 17 bases in between. The CDR3 DNA reads as TGTGCCAGCAGCCTTGGGACGACCGGGGGCTATGGCTACACCTTC. This translates into CASSLGTTGGYGYTF.

The V and J genes are TRBV5-4 and TRBJ1-1, with TRBD1 as a possible D gene (5 bases). Germline V CDR1 and CDR2: SGHNT, YYREEE (reference sequence). Trimming took 4 bases from V and 1 from J, leaving 8 bases between them. This CDR3 has 13 amino acids. The CDR3 coding sequence is TGTGCCAGCAGCCGGAGGGGGAACACTGAAGCTTTCTTT. The encoded protein is CASSRRGNTEAFF.

The chain employs TRBV6-5 and TRBJ2-7; 9 bases align to TRBD1. Trimming took 4 bases from V and 5 from J; bases not matched to a gene: 9. The germline gives CDR1 MNHEY, CDR2 SVGAGI. This CDR3 has 15 residues. The CDR3 loop is CASSSTGQGIDEQYV. In DNA, the CDR3 is TGTGCCAGCAGTTCCACGGGACAGGGTATCGACGAGCAGTACGTC.

The V call is TRBV14, the J call TRBJ1-2; possible D gene TRBD1, 5 bases. The CDR3 runs 14 residues. Germline loops: CDR1 SGHDN, CDR2 FVKESK. V lost 0 bases and J 6 bases, leaving 11 bases between the germline ends. The CDR3 protein is CASSQERQRDGYTF. In nucleotides, the CDR3 is TGTGCCAGCAGCCAAGAGAGACAGCGAGATGGCTACACCTTC.